This TCR beta chain comes out of a study of metastatic and nonmetastatic thyroid tumors. This clone was detected many times. The entire patient cohort was treatment-naive prior to thyroid surgery. TCRdb re-called the PCR reads with MiXCR. The table includes about 92,000 clones, 15% detected once. Trimming cost V 1 base and J 7 bases, with 5 bases left between them. Germline V gives CDR1 SGHVS, CDR2 FQNEAQ. The CDR3 contains 12 residues. Sequencing was done on a sample of blood. The chain links TRBV7-8 to TRBJ1-5; D is uncertain. This TCR derives from a female donor with papillary thyroid cancer or a benign thyroid nodule (not recorded which). Some clones in this sample may be carry-over from other donors' samples. The CDR3 coding sequence is TGTGCCAGCAGCTTAGATGGGCAGCCCCAGCATTTT. Its translation: CASSLDGQPQHF.